These 27 T cell receptor beta chains share one sample of origin, sequenced in a study of CD8 T cells in ankylosing spondylitis. Using its own MiXCR run on the 5' RACE reads, TCRdb lists one record per CDR3 protein. The sample includes fewer than 400,000 distinct CDR3 sequences, approximately 20% seen only once; the top ten take around 16%. Findings and caveats of the study: A motif of under ten highly homologous TCR beta variants was seen as apparently characteristic of ankylosing spondylitis blood.

For these receptors, no antigen is known. Sequencing was done on a sample of blood, either unsorted or a sorted T cell fraction (not recorded which). The receptors were sampled from a male donor with ankylosing spondylitis.

This chain connects TRBV12-3 or TRBV12-4 to TRBJ2-5; no reliable D call. The CDR3 is 11 amino acids. V was trimmed by 7 bases and J by 3 bases, leaving 6 bases between them. CDR3 coding DNA: TGTGCCAGCATGTGGGAAGAGACCCAGTACTTC. The encoded protein is CASMWEETQYF.

J is TRBJ1-2 and V is TRBV12-3 or TRBV12-4; D not certain. The V gene lost 6 bases and the J gene lost 4 bases, with 18 bases spanning the gap. CDR3 length: 15 amino acids. The CDR3 sequence is CASSPSTRPGYGYTF. DNA for the CDR3: TGTGCCAGCAGCCCCTCTACCCGACCGGGCTATGGCTACACCTTC.

The chain employs TRBV10-3 and TRBJ2-3; unclear D gene. Trimming stripped 3 bases from V and 9 bases from J, with 4 bases between. This CDR3 region has 10 residues. The V gene's germline CDR1 is ENHRY and CDR2 SYGVKD. CDR3 nucleotide sequence: TGTGCCATCAGTGATGGGACGCAGTATTTT. It codes for CAISDGTQYF.

This rearrangement joins TRBV2 to TRBJ2-5; 11 nucleotides line up with TRBD1. In germline, CDR1 is SNHLY, CDR2 FYNNEI. V was pared by 6 bases and J by 14 bases, with 11 bases of the junction left unmatched. The CDR3 length is 13 residues. DNA for the CDR3: TGTGCCAGCAGGAGGACAGGGGGCGCCGTGGGATACTTC. Its translation: CASRRTGGAVGYF.

V and J are TRBV28 and TRBJ1-3; maybe TRBD1 (6 bases). The CDR3 has 15 residues. Trimming left V 7 bases short and J 3 bases short, with 16 bases between. Per germline, CDR1 MDHEN and CDR2 SYDVKM. The CDR3 DNA follows: TGTGCCAGCACTCGAGACAGGTCGCATGGAAACACCATATATTTT. Its translation is CASTRDRSHGNTIYF.

The chain joins TRBV20-1 to TRBJ1-2; D is undetermined. Germline V CDR1 and CDR2: DFQATT, SNEGSKA (reference sequence). The CDR3 has 15 amino acids. V was clipped by 3 bases and J by 8 bases, with 22 bases between them. Here the CDR3 reads CSASGALGPPEGYTF. CDR3 DNA: TGCAGTGCTAGCGGTGCTTTGGGTCCACCAGAAGGCTACACCTTC.

The CDR3 loop is CSVVLATRRYEQYF. For the CDR3, the DNA is TGCAGCGTTGTTCTAGCGACTCGAAGGTACGAGCAGTACTTC. This chain connects TRBV29-1 to TRBJ2-7; tentative D call: TRBD2 (6 bases). The CDR3 runs 14 residues. Trimming removed 4 bases from V and 4 bases from J, with 17 bases in between. The germline CDR1 and CDR2 sequences are SQVTM and ANQGSEA.

This clonotype was seen a few times. The chain combines TRBV2 with TRBJ2-5; 10 bases agree with TRBD1. Germline V gene sequence: CDR1 SNHLY, CDR2 FYNNEI. The CDR3 sequence is 15 residues long. After removal of 6 bases from V and 7 bases from J, the junction contained 11 bases not matched to a gene. The CDR3 nucleotides are TGTGCCAGCAGACCAGACAGGGGGCGCGTGGCGACCCAGTACTTC. Amino acid sequence: CASRPDRGRVATQYF.

CDR3 in amino acids: CASGFLGREAYEQYF. The CDR3 region has the DNA TGTGCCAGCGGTTTTTTGGGCCGGGAAGCCTACGAGCAGTACTTC. The gene calls are TRBV5-6 and TRBJ2-7; possible D gene TRBD2, 5 bases. CDR1 and CDR2 from the germline V gene are SGHDT and YYEEEE. The CDR3 has 15 amino acids. V was shortened by 7 bases and J by 2 bases, with 19 bases between the two germline ends.

The chain carries TRBV10-3 and TRBJ1-4, with TRBD1 as a possible D gene (5 bases). The V end lost 5 bases, the J end lost 2 bases, and 9 bases lay between the germline ends. CDR1 ENHRY and CDR2 SYGVKD come from the germline V gene. The CDR3 sequence is 14 residues long. CDR3 residues: CAISLGLTNEKLFF. CDR3 DNA sequence: TGTGCCATCAGTTTGGGGCTCACTAATGAAAAACTGTTTTTT.

V is TRBV5-1 and J is TRBJ1-3; no reliable D call. Trimming cost V 0 bases and J 7 bases, with 14 bases left between them. Per germline, CDR1 SGHRS and CDR2 YFSETQ. The CDR3 covers 15 residues. CDR3 protein: CASSLEPGTFNTIYF. The CDR3 DNA is TGCGCCAGCAGCTTGGAGCCAGGCACATTCAACACCATATATTTT.

The chain employs TRBV28 and TRBJ1-1; tentatively, D is TRBD1 (5 bases). Germline CDR1 MDHEN, CDR2 SYDVKM. The CDR3 length is 11 residues. The V end lost 5 bases, the J end lost 8 bases, and 9 bases lay between the germline ends. Here the CDR3 DNA reads TGTGCCAGCAGTGGGGACCGAGAAGCTTTCTTT. It is translated as CASSGDREAFF.

This clonotype was seen more than once but under ten times. This sequence joins TRBV25-1 and TRBJ2-1; 10 nucleotides align to TRBD2. Germline assignment: CDR1 MGHDK and CDR2 SYGVNS. V lost 4 bases, J lost 9 bases, and 6 bases stayed unmatched. The CDR3 is made up of 14 amino acids. The CDR3 bases are TGTGCCAGCAGTGGCCTAGCGGGAGACCCTGAGCAGTTCTTC. Translation gives CASSGLAGDPEQFF.

Of note for this clonotype: The final CDR3 position lacks the conserved phenylalanine or tryptophan, pointing to a likely read error. The rearrangement links TRBV6-5 to TRBJ1-1, with D tentatively TRBD1 (5 bases). V lost 2 bases to trimming and J lost 4 bases, with 8 bases between them. Germline V gene lookup returns CDR1 MNHEY and CDR2 SVGAGI. This CDR3 region has 13 residues. CDR3 in amino acids: CASSYVGGTEAFL. The CDR3 DNA reads as TGTGCCAGCAGTTACGTGGGGGGCACTGAAGCTTTCCTT.

This clonotype was seen only a few times. J is TRBJ2-1 and V is TRBV6-1; D might be TRBD2 (5 bases). V was trimmed by 6 bases and J by 4 bases, leaving 16 bases between them. The germline V gene encodes CDR1 MNHNS and CDR2 SASEGT. The CDR3 has 15 residues. This chain's CDR3 is CASSPRTPKYNEQFF. CDR3 coding DNA: TGTGCCAGCAGCCCCCGGACTCCCAAATACAATGAGCAGTTCTTC.

The CDR3 DNA reads TGTGCCAGTAGCCCCCCCGGGCAGGGGAACTCCTACGAGCAGTACTTC. The encoded protein is CASSPPGQGNSYEQYF. The chain carries TRBV19 and TRBJ2-7; perhaps TRBD1 as D (6 bases). The CDR3 is made up of 16 amino acids. Germline CDR1 and CDR2: LNHDA and SQIVND (reference sequence). Trimming took off 6 bases at V and 0 bases at J, with 18 bases between the two ends.

This clonotype was seen more than once but under ten times. The V call is TRBV5-1, the J call TRBJ2-1; TRBD2 matches 11 bases. CDR1 SGHRS and CDR2 YFSETQ come from the germline V gene. Losses at the gene ends were 0 bases for V and 2 bases for J; bases not matched to a gene: 4. The CDR3 runs 17 residues. The CDR3 reads CASSLAPGLAAYNEQFF. CDR3 nucleotide sequence: TGCGCCAGCAGCTTGGCGCCGGGACTAGCGGCCTACAATGAGCAGTTCTTC.

V is TRBV11-2 and J is TRBJ1-6, with D possibly matching TRBD1 (5 bases). Trimming left V 4 bases short and J 4 bases short, with 14 bases between. The CDR3 is 16 residues long. Germline CDR1 and CDR2: SGHAT and FQNNGV. The CDR3 is CASSSTPTAYNSPLHF. The CDR3 DNA follows: TGTGCCAGCAGCTCAACCCCGACAGCGTATAATTCACCCCTCCACTTT.

The chain employs TRBV29-1 and TRBJ2-6; possibly TRBD1 for D (5 bases). Per germline, CDR1 SQVTM and CDR2 ANQGSEA. Deletions cut 3 bases from V and 1 base from J, with 7 bases between. CDR3 length: 14 residues. The CDR3: CSVEDNSGANVLTF. The CDR3 coding sequence is TGCAGCGTTGAGGACAATTCTGGGGCCAACGTCCTGACTTTC.

This clonotype was counted a few times. The CDR3 bases are TGTGCCAGCAGTTGGGGGAGGGCCGCTTCTGAGCAGTTCTTC. Protein product: CASSWGRAASEQFF. V usage is TRBV28 and J usage is TRBJ2-1; the match to TRBD2 covers 7 bases. The germline V gene encodes CDR1 MDHEN and CDR2 SYDVKM. The J segment lost 9 bases and the V segment lost 4 bases, leaving 9 bases of the junction unmatched. This CDR3 comprises 14 residues.

This clonotype was found a few times. The gene calls are TRBV18 and TRBJ2-1; 7 bases line up with TRBD1. CDR3 length: 14 residues. Germline V gene data show CDR1 as KGHSH and CDR2 as LQKENI. Trimming removed 6 bases from V and 8 bases from J; junction bases left unmatched: 10. CDR3 DNA: TGTGCCAGCTCCCCGAATTCAGGGGGAGATGAGCAGTTCTTC. It translates to CASSPNSGGDEQFF.

The rearrangement uses TRBV9 and TRBJ2-7, with TRBD2 identical over 11 bases. In germline, CDR1 is SGDLS, CDR2 YYNGEE. V lost 3 bases and J lost 3; bases outside the gene matches: 5. There are 15 residues in the CDR3. CDR3 amino acids: CASSEGTSGHYEQYF. The CDR3 coding sequence is TGTGCCAGCAGCGAGGGGACTAGCGGACACTACGAGCAGTACTTC.

In this sample, this clonotype turned up a few times. The chain uses TRBV20-1 and TRBJ2-2, with D perhaps matching TRBD1 (6 bases). Germline V CDR1 and CDR2: DFQATT, SNEGSKA (reference sequence). The CDR3 contains 16 residues. Trimming took off 0 bases at V and 8 bases at J, with 19 bases between the two ends. The CDR3 sequence is CSARDVRQGYRGELFF. DNA of the CDR3: TGCAGTGCTAGAGATGTCCGGCAGGGGTACAGGGGGGAGCTGTTTTTT.

The genes are TRBV11-3 and TRBJ2-1; D could derive from TRBD1 or TRBD2 (6 bases each). Germline V gene data show CDR1 as SGHNT and CDR2 as YENEEA. V lost 0 bases and J lost 10, with 7 bases in between. This CDR3 is 12 amino acids long. The CDR3 region has the DNA TGTGCCAGCAGCTTAGACGGGGGCGAGCAGTTCTTC. Translated: CASSLDGGEQFF.

This clonotype was observed a handful of times. The V call is TRBV5-1, the J call TRBJ2-7; the D gene is possibly TRBD1 (8 bases). Trimming left V 4 bases short and J 1 base short, with 15 bases between. This CDR3 has 15 residues. Germline V CDR1 and CDR2: SGHRS, YFSETQ. This CDR3 reads CASSRQGRGSYEQYF. CDR3 in DNA: TGCGCCAGCAGCCGACAGGGGAGGGGTTCCTACGAGCAGTACTTC.

A few counts support this clonotype. The chain links TRBV5-1 to TRBJ2-1; 9 positions agree with TRBD2. The CDR3 is made up of 16 amino acids. Germline trimming cut 4 bases from V and 0 bases from J; bases unmatched to any gene: 5. The germline V gene encodes CDR1 SGHRS and CDR2 YFSETQ. The CDR3 DNA reads TGCGCCAGCAGCCAAGATAGCGGGAGCTCCTACAATGAGCAGTTCTTC. It yields the protein CASSQDSGSSYNEQFF.

The chain combines TRBV12-3 or TRBV12-4 with TRBJ1-2; D is perhaps TRBD1 (5 bases). The CDR3 spans 14 residues. Trimming left V 7 bases short and J 4 bases short, with 16 bases between. The CDR3, as DNA: TGTGCCAGCAAGACCACGGTGGACATCTATGGCTACACCTTC. Amino acids: CASKTTVDIYGYTF.